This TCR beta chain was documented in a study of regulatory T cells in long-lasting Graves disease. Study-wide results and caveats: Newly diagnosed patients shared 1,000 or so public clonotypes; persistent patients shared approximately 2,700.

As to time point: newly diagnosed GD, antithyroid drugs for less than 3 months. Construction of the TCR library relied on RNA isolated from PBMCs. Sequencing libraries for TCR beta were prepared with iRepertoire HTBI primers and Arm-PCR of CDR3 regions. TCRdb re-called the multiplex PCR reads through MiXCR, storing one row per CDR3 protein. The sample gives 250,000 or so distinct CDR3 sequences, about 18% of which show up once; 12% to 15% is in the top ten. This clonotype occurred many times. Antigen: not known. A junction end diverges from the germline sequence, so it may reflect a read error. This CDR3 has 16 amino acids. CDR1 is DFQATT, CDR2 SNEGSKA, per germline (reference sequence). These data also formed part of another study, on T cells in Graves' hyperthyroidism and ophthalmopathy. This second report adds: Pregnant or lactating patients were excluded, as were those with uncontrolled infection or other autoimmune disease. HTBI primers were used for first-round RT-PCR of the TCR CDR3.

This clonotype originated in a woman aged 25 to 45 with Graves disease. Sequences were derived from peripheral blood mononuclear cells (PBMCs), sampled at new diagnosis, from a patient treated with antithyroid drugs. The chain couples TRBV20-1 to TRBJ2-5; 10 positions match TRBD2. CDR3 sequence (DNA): TGCAGTGCTAGAAACTATGGGGCTAGCGGGGGAGAGGCCCAGTACTTC. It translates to CSARNYGASGGEAQYF.